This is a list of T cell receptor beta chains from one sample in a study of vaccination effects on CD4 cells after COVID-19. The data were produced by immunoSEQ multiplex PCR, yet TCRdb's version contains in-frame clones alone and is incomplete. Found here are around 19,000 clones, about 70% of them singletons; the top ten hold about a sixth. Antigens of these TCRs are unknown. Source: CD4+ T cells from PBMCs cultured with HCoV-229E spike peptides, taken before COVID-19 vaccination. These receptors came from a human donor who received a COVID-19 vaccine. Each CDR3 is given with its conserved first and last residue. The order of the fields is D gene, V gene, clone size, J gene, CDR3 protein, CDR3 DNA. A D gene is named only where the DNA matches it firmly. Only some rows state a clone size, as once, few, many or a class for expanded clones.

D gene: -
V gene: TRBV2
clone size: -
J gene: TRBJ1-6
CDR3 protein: CASSELQVNSPLHF
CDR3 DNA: TGTGCCAGCAGTGAATTACAGGTCAATTCACCCCTCCACTTT

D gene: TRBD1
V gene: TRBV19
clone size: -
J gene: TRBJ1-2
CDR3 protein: CASSPDRGRSYGYTF
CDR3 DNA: TGTGCCAGTAGCCCAGACAGGGGGCGATCCTATGGCTACACCTTC

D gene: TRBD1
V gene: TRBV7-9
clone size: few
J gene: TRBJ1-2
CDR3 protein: CASSRDRGYTGGYTF
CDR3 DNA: TGTGCCAGCAGCAGGGACAGGGGGTATACAGGTGGCTACACCTTC

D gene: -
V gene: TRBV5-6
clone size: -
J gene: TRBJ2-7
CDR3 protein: CASSWTWSSYEQYF
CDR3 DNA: TGTGCCAGCAGCTGGACTTGGAGCTCCTACGAGCAGTACTTC

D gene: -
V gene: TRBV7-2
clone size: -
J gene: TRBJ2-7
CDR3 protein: CASSLRLNEQYF
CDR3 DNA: TGTGCCAGCAGCTTAAGGTTGAACGAGCAGTACTTC

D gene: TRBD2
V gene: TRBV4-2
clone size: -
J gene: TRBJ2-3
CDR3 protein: CASSQAPGLAGGSTDTQYF
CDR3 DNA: TGTGCCAGCAGCCAAGCCCCGGGACTAGCGGGAGGGAGCACAGATACGCAGTATTTT

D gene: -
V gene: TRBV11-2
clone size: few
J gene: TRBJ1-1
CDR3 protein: CASSAGFFRNTEAFF
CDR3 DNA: TGTGCCAGCAGCGCAGGGTTCTTTAGGAACACTGAAGCTTTCTTT

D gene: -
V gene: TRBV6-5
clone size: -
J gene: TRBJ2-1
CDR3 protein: CASRGSRTPEQFF
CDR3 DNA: TGTGCCAGCAGAGGTTCACGAACCCCTGAGCAGTTCTTC

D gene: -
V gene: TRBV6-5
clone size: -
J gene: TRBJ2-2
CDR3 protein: CASSTLVGTGELFF
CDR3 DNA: TGTGCCAGCAGTACCCTAGTTGGAACCGGGGAGCTGTTTTTT

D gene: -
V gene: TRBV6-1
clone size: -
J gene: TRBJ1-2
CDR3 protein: CASSESGRGYTF
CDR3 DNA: TGTGCCAGCAGTGAAAGTGGGAGGGGCTACACCTTC